Following are 18 T cell receptor beta chains from one sample sequenced in a study of OX40 agonist ivuxolimab in advanced cancers. Repertoires were generated with immunoSEQ multiplex PCR, while TCRdb's copy carries only in-frame clones and drops some. The sample yields roughly 62,000 clones, around 85% seen once. The sequences come from CD4+ or CD8+ T cells sorted from blood, collected in a trial of the OX40 agonist ivuxolimab. These receptors were collected from an adult with an advanced solid tumor such as melanoma, head and neck, liver or kidney cancer.

The chain combines TRBV10-2 with TRBJ2-7; TRBD2 agrees at 14 bases. The length of the CDR3 is 15 residues. Germline trimming cut 6 bases from V and 4 bases from J; bases unmatched to any gene: 5. CDR1 and CDR2 (germline): WSHSY, SAAADI. The DNA for the CDR3 is TGCGCCAGCAGACAGGGACTAGCGGGAGTTTACGAGCAGTACTTC. It specifies CASRQGLAGVYEQYF.

This clone has just one count. The chain uses TRBV10-3 and TRBJ1-5; D ambiguous. Germline V gene sequence: CDR1 ENHRY, CDR2 SYGVKD. The V end was cut by 2 bases, the J end by 7 bases, with 12 bases between. There are 14 residues in the CDR3. For the CDR3, the DNA is TGTGCCATCAGTGAGGAAATAGTGAGCCAGCCCCAGCATTTT. Translating gives CAISEEIVSQPQHF.

The chain employs TRBV7-3 and TRBJ2-3; a possible D gene is TRBD1 (5 bases). The germline CDR1 and CDR2 sequences are SGHTA and FQGTGA. V was shortened by 5 bases and J by 1 base, with 10 bases between the two germline ends. The CDR3 has 14 residues. DNA for the CDR3: TGTGCCAGCAGCCTTTGGGGCGGCACAGATACGCAGTATTTT. This encodes CASSLWGGTDTQYF.

This clone appeared a few times. The V call is TRBV6-6, the J call TRBJ1-2, with D possibly being TRBD1 (6 bases). Trimming shortened V by 4 bases and J by 4 bases, and 16 bases separated the two germline ends. The CDR3 contains 15 residues. Germline V lookup: CDR1 MNHNY, CDR2 SVGAGI (reference sequence). CDR3 amino acids: CASSSPGQLRYGYTF. For the CDR3, the DNA is TGTGCCAGCAGTTCCCCTGGACAGTTACGCTATGGCTACACCTTC.

The chain carries TRBV11-2 and TRBJ2-1, with TRBD2 as a possible D gene (6 bases). The ends were cut back, 1 base at V and 7 bases at J, with 11 bases in the middle. Germline V lookup: CDR1 SGHAT, CDR2 FQNNGV. This CDR3 has 14 residues. The CDR3 DNA sequence: TGTGCCAGCAGCTTAGCGGGGGTAACGAATGAGCAGTTCTTC. This sequence encodes CASSLAGVTNEQFF.

Here the CDR3 DNA reads TGTGCCAGCAGCGTAGGGTCGGGACTAGCATACAATGAGCAGTTCTTC. Encoded protein: CASSVGSGLAYNEQFF. This chain links TRBV9 with TRBJ2-1, with 9 bases fitting TRBD2. After removal of 0 bases from V and 4 bases from J, the junction contained 5 bases not matched to a gene. The CDR3 totals 16 residues. Per germline, CDR1 SGDLS and CDR2 YYNGEE.

There are a few counts of this clone. CDR3 in amino acids: CASSPVFSNQPQHF. In nucleotides, the CDR3 is TGTGCCAGCAGCCCCGTGTTTAGCAATCAGCCCCAGCATTTT. The chain recombines TRBV5-5 with TRBJ1-5; D unclear. Per the germline V gene, CDR1 is SGHKS and CDR2 is YYEKEE (reference sequence). This CDR3 spans 14 amino acids. The V end was cut by 4 bases, the J end by 0 bases, with 8 bases between.

This clone showed up just once. No DNA is shown, since the ends of the CDR3 on it are uncertain; the CDR3 is the one TCRdb lists. This chain connects TRBV10-3 to TRBJ1-1. CDR1 and CDR2 from the germline V gene are ENHRY and SYGVKD. The CDR3 has 13 residues if both end residues are counted. Here the CDR3 reads CAISEWGEGTSFF.

The rearrangement uses TRBV7-9 and TRBJ2-5; D not certain. The CDR3 consists of 14 residues. Germline CDR1 SEHNR, CDR2 FQNEAQ (reference sequence). V lost 5 bases and J 2 bases, leaving 12 bases between the germline ends. The CDR3 here is CASSRLAQQETQYF. In DNA, the CDR3 is TGTGCCAGCAGCCGGTTGGCACAGCAAGAGACCCAGTACTTC.

V usage is TRBV5-1 and J usage is TRBJ1-1; D unresolved. The CDR3 has 13 amino acids. CDR1 and CDR2 (germline): SGHRS, YFSETQ. V was shortened by 0 bases and J by 11 bases, with 14 bases between the two germline ends. For the CDR3, the DNA is TGCGCCAGCAGCTTGGCCATATCACAGTCGGCTTTCTTT. It translates to CASSLAISQSAFF.

Only a few counts were recorded for this clone. The chain combines TRBV29-1 with TRBJ2-7, with D perhaps matching TRBD1 (5 bases). V was pared by 4 bases and J by 5 bases, with 9 bases between. The germline gives CDR1 SQVTM, CDR2 ANQGSEA. CDR3 length equals 11 residues. The CDR3, as DNA: TGCAGCGTTGGGTTAGGGGACGAGCAGTACTTC. It translates to CSVGLGDEQYF.

This clone was detected only a few times. This chain connects TRBV2 to TRBJ2-7; perhaps TRBD1 as D (5 bases). From germline, CDR1 is SNHLY and CDR2 FYNNEI. CDR3 length: 13 residues. Between the trimmed V and J ends, which lost 6 bases and 6 bases, there was a span of 15 bases. The CDR3 sequence: CASRVGPSTEQYF. Here the CDR3 DNA reads TGTGCCAGCAGGGTGGGGCCATCGACCGAGCAGTACTTC.

V gene TRBV5-1 combines with J gene TRBJ1-2; no definite D call. Trimming took 4 bases from V and 4 from J, leaving 17 bases between them. Germline V gene lookup returns CDR1 SGHRS and CDR2 YFSETQ. The CDR3 consists of 15 residues. The CDR3 sequence is CASSEVGGEGYGYTF. The CDR3 bases are TGCGCCAGCAGCGAAGTCGGCGGTGAGGGCTATGGCTACACCTTC.

The J gene is TRBJ2-1, the V gene TRBV4-1; 10 nucleotides line up with TRBD2. V was clipped by 1 base and J by 7 bases; unmatched bases: 7. Germline CDR1 MGHRA, CDR2 YSYEKL. There are 16 residues in the CDR3. CDR3 residues: CASSQGASGRANEQFF. CDR3 sequence (DNA): TGCGCCAGCAGCCAAGGGGCGAGCGGGAGGGCAAATGAGCAGTTCTTC.

The rearrangement uses TRBV5-4 and TRBJ2-7; D may be TRBD1 or TRBD2 (6 bases each). Trimming removed 5 bases from V and 5 bases from J, with 23 bases in between. Per the germline V gene, CDR1 is SGHNT and CDR2 is YYREEE (reference sequence). CDR3 length equals 16 residues. As DNA, the CDR3 is TGTGCCAGCAGAAGCTGGAAGGGGGAGGCTATCCACGAGCAGTACTTC. Its protein is CASRSWKGEAIHEQYF. The whole variable domain, filled in from reference TRBV5-4 and TRBJ2-7, reads ETGVTQSPTHLIKTRGQQVTLRCSSQSGHNTVSWYQQALGQGPQFIFQYYREEENGRGNFPPRFSGLQFPNYSSELNVNALELDDSALYLCASRSWKGEAIHEQYFGPGTRLTVT.

The DNA of the CDR3 is TGTGCCAGCAGTACACGGGGGGGCATGGAGACCCAGTACTTC. Amino acids: CASSTRGGMETQYF. V and J are TRBV11-2 and TRBJ2-5; 8 bases align to TRBD2. Germline assignment: CDR1 SGHAT and CDR2 FQNNGV. The CDR3 spans 14 residues. V was clipped by 6 bases and J by 5 bases; unmatched bases: 8. The variable domain in full, with the rest retrieved from reference TRBV11-2 and TRBJ2-5, is EAGVAQSPRYKIIEKRQSVAFWCNPISGHATLYWYQQILGQGPKLLIQFQNNGVVDDSQLPKDRFSAERLKGVDSTLKIQPAKLEDSAVYLCASSTRGGMETQYFGPGTRLLVL.

The rearrangement joins TRBV5-1 to TRBJ2-5; 11 nucleotides align to TRBD1. Germline V gene data show CDR1 as SGHRS and CDR2 as YFSETQ. The CDR3 has 15 amino acids. The trim removed 4 bases at V and 4 bases at J, leaving 6 bases unmatched. CDR3 in amino acids: CASSGGQGARETQYF. For the CDR3, the DNA is TGCGCCAGCAGCGGCGGACAGGGGGCAAGAGAGACCCAGTACTTC.

The chain carries TRBV7-5 and TRBJ1-1. TRBV7-5 is reported as a pseudogene. The CDR3 runs 16 residues. CDR3 in DNA: TGTGCCAGAAGCTTAGTCCCCGGGCAGGAGAACACTGAAGCTTTCTTT. Its translation is CARSLVPGQENTEAFF.